This T cell receptor beta chain was retrieved from a study of T-cell reconstitution after alpha-beta-depleted transplantation in children. Study-level results: The origin of high day-60 TCRbeta diversity in some patients lay in surviving recipient T cells and thymic progenitors. T-cell numbers and diversity, one year after transplant, stemmed largely from T cells that were newly produced. Reportedly, roughly two months post-transplant, alpha-beta T cells arose from several hundred expanded graft clones.

On this clonotype: Its target is unknown.

This CDR3 region has 13 residues. The germline V gene encodes CDR1 LNHNV and CDR2 YYDKDF (reference sequence). V was cut by 5 bases and J by 0 bases, with 7 bases left in between. Preparing the TCRbeta library involved the use of unique molecular identifiers. Each CDR3 protein gets one entry after TCRdb re-called the PCR reads with MiXCR. In the table there are over 200,000 distinct CDR3 sequences, around 7.7% of which are singletons. The sequence came from a male patient aged 2-10 years who had a stem cell transplant for acute myeloid leukemia, so the T cells may come from the graft donor. The source material was PBMCs, mostly from graft donor cells, sampled 360 days after TCRalphabeta/CD19-depleted stem cell transplant. V and J are TRBV15 and TRBJ1-1; D ambiguous. The CDR3 sequence is CATSPNLNTEAFF. CDR3 in DNA: TGTGCCACCAGCCCCAACTTGAACACTGAAGCTTTCTTT.